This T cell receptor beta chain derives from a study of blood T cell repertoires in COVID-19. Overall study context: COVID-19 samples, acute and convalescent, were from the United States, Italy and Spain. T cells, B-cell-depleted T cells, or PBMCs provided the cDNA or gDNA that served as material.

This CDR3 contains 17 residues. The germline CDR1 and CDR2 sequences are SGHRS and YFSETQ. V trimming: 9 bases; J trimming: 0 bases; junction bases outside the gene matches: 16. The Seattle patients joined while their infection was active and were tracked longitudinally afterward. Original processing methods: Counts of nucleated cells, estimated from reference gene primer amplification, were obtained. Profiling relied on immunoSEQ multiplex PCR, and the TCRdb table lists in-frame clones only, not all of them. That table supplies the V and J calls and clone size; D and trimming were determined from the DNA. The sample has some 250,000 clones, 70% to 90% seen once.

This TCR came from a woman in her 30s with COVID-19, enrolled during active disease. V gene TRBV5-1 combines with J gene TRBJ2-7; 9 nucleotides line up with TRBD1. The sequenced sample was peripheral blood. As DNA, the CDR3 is TGCGCCAACCCGGACAGGGGCCCTCGACCGACCTCCTACGAGCAGTACTTC. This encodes CANPDRGPRPTSYEQYF.